Reported below is one TCR beta chain. V lost 2 bases, J lost 4 bases, and 11 bases lay in between. The CDR3 runs 14 residues. Germline CDR1 is MGHRA and CDR2 is YSYEKL. This sample was taken from a study of T cell responses to AZD1222 COVID-19 vaccine. Doses given second, at about 4 or about 12 weeks, were pooled. Measured with immunoSEQ multiplex PCR; TCRdb has only the in-frame clones, and not every one. This sample carries around 140,000 clones, 89% of them seen once, and the ten largest clones take 1.5% to 2%. The sample here was peripheral blood, taken 28 days after the second AZD1222 dose. This rearrangement joins TRBV4-1 to TRBJ1-2; tentative D call: TRBD1 (5 bases). The TCR comes from an adult who received the AZD1222 COVID-19 vaccine. The CDR3 coding sequence is TGCGCCAGCAGCCAATCTAACAGGAGCTATGGCTACACCTTC. Its translation: CASSQSNRSYGYTF.